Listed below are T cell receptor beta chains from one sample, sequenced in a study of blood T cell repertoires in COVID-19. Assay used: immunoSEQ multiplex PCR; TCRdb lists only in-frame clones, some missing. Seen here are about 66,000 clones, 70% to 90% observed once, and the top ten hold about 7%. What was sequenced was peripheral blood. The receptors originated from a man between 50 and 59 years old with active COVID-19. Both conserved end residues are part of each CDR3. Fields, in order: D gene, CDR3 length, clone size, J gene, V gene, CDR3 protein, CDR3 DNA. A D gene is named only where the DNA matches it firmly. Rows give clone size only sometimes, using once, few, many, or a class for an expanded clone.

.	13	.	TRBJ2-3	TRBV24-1	CATSEDGTDTQYF	TGTGCCACCAGTGAAGACGGGACAGATACGCAGTATTTT
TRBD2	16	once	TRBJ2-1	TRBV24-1	CATSDSSGLAIDEQFF	TGTGCCACCAGTGATTCGTCAGGACTAGCAATCGATGAGCAGTTCTTC
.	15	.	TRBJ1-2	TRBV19	CASSINVRDYYGYTF	TGTGCCAGTAGTATCAACGTCCGGGACTACTATGGCTACACCTTC
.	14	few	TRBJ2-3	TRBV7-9	CASSLEGSTDTQYF	TGTGCCAGCAGCTTAGAGGGGAGCACAGATACGCAGTATTTT
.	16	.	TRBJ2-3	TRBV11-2	CASSFRESTNTDTQYF	TGTGCCAGCAGCTTTCGCGAATCCACGAACACAGATACGCAGTATTTT
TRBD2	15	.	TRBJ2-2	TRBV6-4	CASSSVAGVSGELFF	TGTGCCAGCAGTTCTGTAGCGGGAGTATCTGGGGAGCTGTTTTTT
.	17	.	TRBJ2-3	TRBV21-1	CASSKVQASGSTDTQYF	TGTGCCAGCAGCAAAGTGCAGGCTAGCGGGAGCACAGATACGCAGTATTTT
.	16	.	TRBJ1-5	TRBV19	CASSERGGLTNQPQHF	TGTGCCAGTAGTGAAAGGGGAGGACTGACCAATCAGCCCCAGCATTTT
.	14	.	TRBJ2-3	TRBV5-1	CASSSRLFRDTQYF	TGCGCCAGCAGCTCTCGGTTGTTTCGAGATACGCAGTATTTT
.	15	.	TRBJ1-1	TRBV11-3	CASSFLGIQESEAFF	TGTGCCAGCAGTTTTCTCGGGATCCAGGAGAGTGAAGCTTTCTTT
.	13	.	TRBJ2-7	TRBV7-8	CASSEGQPYEQYF	TGTGCCAGCAGCGAAGGACAGCCCTACGAGCAGTACTTC
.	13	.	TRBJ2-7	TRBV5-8	CASSLRGTYEQYF	TGTGCCAGCAGCTTGCGGGGAACCTACGAGCAGTACTTC
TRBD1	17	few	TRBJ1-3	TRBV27	CASSDRGQALAGNTIYF	TGTGCCAGCAGTGATAGGGGACAGGCTCTCGCTGGAAACACCATATATTTT
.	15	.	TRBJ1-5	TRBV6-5	CASSNTGYSNQPQHF	TGTGCCAGCAGTAATACAGGCTATAGCAATCAGCCCCAGCATTTT
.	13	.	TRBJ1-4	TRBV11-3	CASSHRGGEKLFF	TGTGCCAGCAGCCACCGGGGAGGGGAAAAACTGTTTTTT
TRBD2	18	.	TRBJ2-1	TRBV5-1	CASSLALLAGSSYNEQFF	TGCGCCAGCAGCTTGGCCCTGTTAGCGGGGAGCTCCTACAATGAGCAGTTCTTC
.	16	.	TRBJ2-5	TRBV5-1	CASSHQSAGPQETQYF	TGCGCCAGCAGCCATCAGAGCGCGGGGCCTCAAGAGACCCAGTACTTC
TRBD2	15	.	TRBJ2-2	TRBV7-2	CASSLHVGRIGELFF	TGTGCCAGCAGCTTACACGTCGGGAGGATAGGGGAGCTGTTTTTT
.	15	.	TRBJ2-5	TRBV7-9	CASSPAQRTDETQYF	TGTGCCAGCAGCCCTGCTCAACGTACAGACGAGACCCAGTACTTC
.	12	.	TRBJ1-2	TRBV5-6	CASSLTDYGYTF	TGTGCCAGCAGCTTGACAGACTATGGCTACACCTTC
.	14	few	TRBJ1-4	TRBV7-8	CASSPVAGEEKLFF	TGTGCCAGCAGCCCAGTGGCAGGGGAAGAAAAACTGTTTTTT
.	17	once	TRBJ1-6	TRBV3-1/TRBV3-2	CASSQGLGSSYNSPLHF	TGTGCCAGCAGCCAAGGTCTCGGGAGCTCCTATAATTCACCCCTCCACTTT
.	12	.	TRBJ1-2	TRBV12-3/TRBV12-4	CASSLQVRGYTF	TGTGCCAGCAGTTTGCAGGTACGCGGCTACACCTTC
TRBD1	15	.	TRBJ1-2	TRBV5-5	CASSHLGGSNYGYTF	TGTGCCAGCAGCCACCTAGGGGGCTCCAACTATGGCTACACCTTC
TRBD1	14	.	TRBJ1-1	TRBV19	CASSPQGAYTEAFF	TGTGCCAGTAGCCCCCAGGGGGCATACACTGAAGCTTTCTTT
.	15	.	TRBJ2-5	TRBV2	CASSSQGIGQETQYF	TGTGCCAGCAGTTCTCAGGGGATCGGGCAAGAGACCCAGTACTTC
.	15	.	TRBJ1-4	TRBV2	CASNDRDPRNEKLFF	TGTGCCAGCAACGACCGGGATCCCAGGAATGAAAAACTGTTTTTT
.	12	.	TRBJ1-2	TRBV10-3	CAISVGGGRYTF	TGTGCCATCAGCGTGGGAGGAGGTCGCTACACCTTC
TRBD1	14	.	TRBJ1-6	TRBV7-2	CASTAQGAATPLHF	TGTGCCAGCACCGCACAGGGGGCAGCGACACCCCTCCACTTT
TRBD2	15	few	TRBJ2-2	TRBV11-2	CASSLERTSLGELFF	TGTGCCAGCAGCTTAGAGAGGACTAGCCTCGGGGAGCTGTTTTTT
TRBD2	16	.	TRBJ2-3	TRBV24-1	CATSVWEGGPTDTQYF	TGTGCCACCAGTGTCTGGGAGGGAGGGCCAACAGATACGCAGTATTTT
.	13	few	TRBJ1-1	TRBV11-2	CASSLTGHYRAFF	TGTGCCAGCAGCTTGACAGGTCACTACCGAGCTTTCTTT
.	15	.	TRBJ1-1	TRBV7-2	CASSLVRAGGTEAFF	TGTGCCAGCAGCTTAGTAAGGGCCGGGGGCACTGAAGCTTTCTTT
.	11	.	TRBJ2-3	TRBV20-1	CSARDMHTQYF	TGCAGTGCTAGGGACATGCATACGCAGTATTTT
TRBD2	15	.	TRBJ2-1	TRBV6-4	CASSVEAGGVNEQFF	TGTGCCAGCAGTGTTGAAGCGGGGGGGGTGAATGAGCAGTTCTTC
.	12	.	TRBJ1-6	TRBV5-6	CASTRGGSPLHF	TGTGCCAGCACGAGAGGGGGTTCACCCCTCCACTTT
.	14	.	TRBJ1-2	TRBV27	CASSFSVSIAGYTF	TGTGCCAGCAGTTTTTCGGTCAGTATAGCTGGCTACACCTTC
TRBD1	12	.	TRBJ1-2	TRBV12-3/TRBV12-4	CASSFTGVGYTF	TGTGCCAGCAGTTTTACAGGGGTTGGCTACACCTTC
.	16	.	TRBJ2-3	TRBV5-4	CASSLEVGRPTDTQYF	TGTGCCAGCAGCTTGGAGGTGGGGAGACCCACAGATACGCAGTATTTT
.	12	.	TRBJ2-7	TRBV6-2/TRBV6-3	CASSYASYEQYF	TGTGCCAGCAGTTACGCCAGCTACGAGCAGTACTTC
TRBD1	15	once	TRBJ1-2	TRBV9	CASSAGTVANYGYTF	TGTGCCAGCAGCGCAGGGACAGTAGCTAACTATGGCTACACCTTC
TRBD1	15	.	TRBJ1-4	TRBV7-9	CASSFSTGGYEKLFF	TGTGCCAGCAGCTTTTCGACAGGGGGCTATGAAAAACTGTTTTTT
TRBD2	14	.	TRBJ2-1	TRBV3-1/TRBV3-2	CASSQAAGGRLQFF	TGTGCCAGCAGCCAAGCTGCGGGGGGGCGATTGCAGTTCTTC
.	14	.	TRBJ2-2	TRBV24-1	CATSDFRVAGELFF	TGTGCCACCAGTGATTTTCGAGTTGCCGGGGAGCTGTTTTTT
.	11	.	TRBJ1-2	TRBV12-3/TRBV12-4	CASSLTGPSTF	TGTGCCAGCAGCCTAACAGGGCCCAGCACCTTC
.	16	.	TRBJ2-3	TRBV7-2	CASSPTGGIGTDTQYF	TGTGCCAGCAGCCCCACTGGCGGGATCGGCACAGATACGCAGTATTTT
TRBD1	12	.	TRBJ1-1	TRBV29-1	CSVGQLNTEAFF	TGCAGCGTGGGACAGTTGAACACTGAAGCTTTCTTT